The 24 T cell receptor beta chains below were found in one sample sequenced in a study of shared clonotypes between healthy human individuals. Clones were sequenced by immunoSEQ multiplex PCR, and TCRdb holds only the in-frame ones, with some missing. The top ten clones hold 0.36% of a sample with roughly 1.4 million clones, 98% of them seen once. Specimen: naive CD4+ T cells sorted from blood. The subset: CD45RA+ positively selected. The source is a man aged 30 to 45 in good health.

The V gene is TRBV25-1, the J gene TRBJ2-1, with no clear D. Germline V gene lookup returns CDR1 MGHDK and CDR2 SYGVNS. The CDR3 consists of 12 residues. V was trimmed by 2 bases and J by 7 bases, leaving 6 bases between them. The CDR3 DNA reads TGTGCCAGCAGTGAAACCTTAAATGAGCAGTTCTTC. This sequence encodes CASSETLNEQFF.

The rearrangement links TRBV18 to TRBJ1-2; D uncertain. From germline, CDR1 is KGHSH and CDR2 LQKENI. Trimming removed 3 bases at V and 0 bases at J, with 14 bases between. This CDR3 is built from 16 residues. The CDR3 loop is CASSPLAPTTNYGYTF. CDR3 nucleotides: TGTGCCAGCTCACCTTTGGCCCCAACAACTAACTATGGCTACACCTTC. Supplemented by reference TRBV18 and TRBJ1-2, the full variable domain reads NAGVMQNPRHLVRRRGQEARLRCSPMKGHSHVYWYRQLPEEGLKFMVYLQKENIIDESGMPKERFSAEFPKEGPSILRIQQVVRGDSAAYFCASSPLAPTTNYGYTFGSGTRLTVV.

The V and J genes are TRBV6-5 and TRBJ1-3, with 10 bases identical to TRBD1. Germline V CDR1 and CDR2: MNHEY, SVGAGI. This CDR3 region has 15 residues. Trimming cost V 6 bases and J 5 bases; bases outside gene matches: 7. The CDR3 sequence: CASRSPGQGRNTIYF. CDR3 DNA sequence: TGTGCCAGCAGATCCCCGGGACAGGGGAGAAACACCATATATTTT.

Notes on this clone: Different DNA sequences within this sample yield the same CDR3. The chain recombines TRBV29-1 with TRBJ1-4; possible D gene TRBD1, 5 bases. In germline, CDR1 is SQVTM, CDR2 ANQGSEA. The V and J ends lost 5 bases and 0 bases respectively, with 7 bases between them. The length of the CDR3 is 13 residues. CDR3 bases: TGCAGCGTTAAGGGACCAACTAATGAAAAACTGTTTTTT. Translation gives CSVKGPTNEKLFF.

This chain joins TRBV6-1 and TRBJ1-5; D is undetermined. CDR3 length: 15 residues. The germline V and J ends were trimmed by 3 bases and 0 bases, with 9 bases remaining between them. The germline V gene has CDR1 MNHNS and CDR2 SASEGT. The CDR3 here is CASSDPGNSNQPQHF. The CDR3 DNA is TGTGCCAGCAGTGATCCAGGAAATAGCAATCAGCCCCAGCATTTT.

The chain links TRBV19 to TRBJ2-3, with TRBD2 identical over 7 bases. Germline values: CDR1 LNHDA, CDR2 SQIVND (reference sequence). The J segment lost 7 bases and the V segment lost 6 bases, leaving 13 bases of the junction unmatched. The CDR3 is 15 amino acids. This CDR3 reads CASRSPGLTQNTQYF. The CDR3 coding sequence is TGTGCCAGTAGATCACCGGGACTAACACAAAATACGCAGTATTTT.

The chain joins TRBV4-2 to TRBJ1-1; TRBD1 matches 8 bases. The CDR3 length is 14 residues. Germline V CDR1 and CDR2: LGHNA, YNFKEQ. J was trimmed by 3 bases and V by 2 bases; bases with no gene match: 2. CDR3 sequence reads: CASSQTGGDTEAFF. The DNA for the CDR3 is TGTGCCAGCAGCCAAACAGGGGGGGACACTGAAGCTTTCTTT.

This chain connects TRBV19 to TRBJ1-4, with D tentatively TRBD1 (5 bases). V was cut by 7 bases and J by 8 bases, with 17 bases left in between. Germline CDR1 LNHDA, CDR2 SQIVND (reference sequence). This CDR3 has 14 residues. This CDR3 reads CASTRDRGFEKLFF. CDR3 in DNA: TGTGCCAGTACCCGAGATAGGGGTTTCGAAAAACTGTTTTTT.

The gene calls are TRBV19 and TRBJ2-5; TRBD1 or TRBD2 may be the D gene (6 bases each). The CDR3 is 14 residues long. V dropped 5 bases and J dropped 5 bases, with 15 bases sitting between them. Germline V gene data show CDR1 as LNHDA and CDR2 as SQIVND (reference sequence). CDR3 DNA: TGTGCCAGTAGTCCGGGGGCTGGAACGGAGACCCAGTACTTC. Its protein is CASSPGAGTETQYF.

This clone was recorded once. This rearrangement joins TRBV5-8 to TRBJ2-7; D may correspond to TRBD1 or TRBD2 (5 bases each). CDR3 length: 14 residues. Trimming left V 5 bases short and J 2 bases short, with 14 bases between. Germline V gene sequence: CDR1 SGHTS, CDR2 YDEGEE. CDR3 amino acids: CASRQRGRTYEQYF. In DNA, the CDR3 is TGTGCCAGCAGACAAAGGGGACGAACCTACGAGCAGTACTTC.

V gene TRBV7-9 combines with J gene TRBJ2-7; D not certain. Germline V lookup: CDR1 SEHNR, CDR2 FQNEAQ (reference sequence). Trimming shortened V by 11 bases and J by 3 bases, and 17 bases separated the two germline ends. The CDR3 is 13 residues long. The CDR3 DNA sequence: TGTGCCGTTGGAGTGGGATTCGGCTACGAGCAGTACTTC. Amino acids: CAVGVGFGYEQYF.

Comments on this clone: The same CDR3 is also encoded by other DNA sequences in this sample. The chain uses TRBV28 and TRBJ2-7; D ambiguous. The germline gives CDR1 MDHEN, CDR2 SYDVKM. Deletions cut 5 bases from V and 2 bases from J, with 7 bases between. The CDR3 contains 12 residues. The CDR3 nucleotides are TGTGCCAGCAGTGGCTCTCCCTACGAGCAGTACTTC. This codes for CASSGSPYEQYF.

This sequence joins TRBV7-3 and TRBJ2-1; 11 nucleotides line up with TRBD1. The CDR3 is made up of 16 amino acids. Germline CDR1 reads SGHTA; CDR2 reads FQGTGA. After removal of 1 base from V and 6 bases from J, the junction contained 5 bases not matched to a gene. CDR3 residues: CASSLKLGQGGNEQFF. In DNA form, the CDR3 reads TGTGCCAGCAGCTTAAAGCTGGGACAGGGGGGCAATGAGCAGTTCTTC.

This chain links TRBV28 with TRBJ1-2, with 9 bases that match TRBD1. The V gene's germline CDR1 is MDHEN and CDR2 SYDVKM. V shed 4 bases and J 8 bases; nucleotides not matched to a gene: 8. The CDR3 totals 14 residues. The CDR3 spells CASSSPGQGNGYTF. Written as DNA, the CDR3 is TGTGCCAGCAGTTCCCCGGGACAGGGTAACGGCTACACCTTC.

This chain joins TRBV25-1 and TRBJ2-5; 8 positions match TRBD1. Trimming at V came to 7 bases and at J to 4 bases, leaving 8 bases not matched to a gene. This CDR3 comprises 14 residues. The germline V gene has CDR1 MGHDK and CDR2 SYGVNS. The CDR3 coding sequence is TGTGCCAGCACCCCGACAGGGGTATTAGAGACCCAGTACTTC. This codes for CASTPTGVLETQYF. Variable domain in full (rest from reference TRBV25-1 and TRBJ2-5): EADIYQTPRYLVIGTGKKITLECSQTMGHDKMYWYQQDPGMELHLIHYSYGVNSTEKGDLSSESTVSRIRTEHFPLTLESARPSHTSQYLCASTPTGVLETQYFGPGTRLLVL.

The chain links TRBV6-6 to TRBJ2-4, with TRBD1 matching 7 bases. V lost 4 bases to trimming and J lost 2 bases; unmatched junction nucleotides: 8. This CDR3 has 16 amino acids. Per the germline V gene, CDR1 is MNHNY and CDR2 is SVGAGI (reference sequence). DNA for the CDR3: TGTGCCAGCAGTTCGTATGGGACAGTAACCAAAAACATTCAGTACTTC. Its protein is CASSSYGTVTKNIQYF.

The chain couples TRBV9 to TRBJ2-7; 8 bases align to TRBD1. The germline V gene encodes CDR1 SGDLS and CDR2 YYNGEE. Trimming removed 0 bases from V and 2 bases from J; junction bases left unmatched: 1. This CDR3 contains 14 residues. The CDR3 coding sequence is TGTGCCAGCAGCGTAGAACAGGGGGCCTACGAGCAGTACTTC. It specifies CASSVEQGAYEQYF.

The chain employs TRBV7-9 and TRBJ2-7, with 7 bases matching TRBD2. Trimming cost V 4 bases and J 5 bases; bases outside gene matches: 14. Germline CDR1 is SEHNR and CDR2 is FQNEAQ (reference sequence). The CDR3 length is 16 residues. CDR3 nucleotide sequence: TGTGCCAGCAGCTCATGGAAGGGCGGGAGCGTGAACGAGCAGTACTTC. It yields the protein CASSSWKGGSVNEQYF.

The rearrangement uses TRBV11-2 and TRBJ2-7; a possible D gene is TRBD2 (5 bases). Germline V gene lookup returns CDR1 SGHAT and CDR2 FQNNGV. Trimming cost V 5 bases and J 3 bases, with 14 bases left between them. The CDR3 loop spans 14 amino acids. Written as DNA, the CDR3 is TGTGCCAGCAGCCCAATACAGCGGAGCTACGAGCAGTACTTC. This encodes CASSPIQRSYEQYF.

The CDR3 DNA is TGTGCCAGCAGCTTTCGTAGCGGGAGTGGGTACAATGAGCAGTTCTTC. Translated, it gives CASSFRSGSGYNEQFF. This chain connects TRBV7-2 to TRBJ2-1; 9 bases are a match to TRBD2. The CDR3 is 16 residues long. V shed 3 bases, J shed 4 bases, and the junction held 7 bases outside the gene matches. Germline V gene data show CDR1 as SGHTA and CDR2 as FQGNSA.

V gene TRBV5-5 combines with J gene TRBJ1-1; D gene ambiguous. Germline V gene sequence: CDR1 SGHKS, CDR2 YYEKEE (reference sequence). This CDR3 is built from 14 residues. V was pared by 0 bases and J by 3 bases, with 9 bases between. CDR3 coding DNA: TGTGCCAGCAGCTTGGGGACCCCGGACACTGAAGCTTTCTTT. This translates into CASSLGTPDTEAFF.

The rearrangement joins TRBV6-1 to TRBJ2-1; the D call may be TRBD1 or TRBD2 (7 bases each). V was trimmed by 9 bases and J by 0 bases, leaving 15 bases between them. The CDR3 contains 15 residues. Germline values: CDR1 MNHNS, CDR2 SASEGT. The CDR3 here is CASAGGGLSYNEQFF. In DNA form, the CDR3 reads TGTGCCAGTGCAGGGGGGGGGCTCTCCTACAATGAGCAGTTCTTC.

As concerns this clone: The sample has other DNA sequences that encode this CDR3 too. The genes are TRBV5-1 and TRBJ2-3, with 9 bases identical to TRBD2. The CDR3 has 14 residues. Germline V gene sequence: CDR1 SGHRS, CDR2 YFSETQ. With V trimmed by 4 bases and J by 4 bases, 4 bases remained unmatched. The CDR3 DNA follows: TGCGCCAGCAGCCCGGGACTAGCCTCAGATACGCAGTATTTT. It specifies CASSPGLASDTQYF.

This clone has just one count. The chain combines TRBV7-8 with TRBJ2-3, with TRBD2 matching 9 bases. Germline loops: CDR1 SGHVS, CDR2 FQNEAQ. The CDR3 loop spans 17 amino acids. V shed 2 bases, J shed 2 bases, and the junction held 8 bases outside the gene matches. The CDR3 loop is CASSLRRLAVFTDTQYF. In nucleotides, the CDR3 is TGTGCCAGCAGCTTACGGCGACTAGCGGTTTTCACAGATACGCAGTATTTT.